This is a list of T cell receptor beta chains from one sample in a study of immune evolution from preneoplasia to lung adenocarcinoma. Profiling relied on immunoSEQ multiplex PCR, and the TCRdb table lists in-frame clones only, not all of them. Altogether some 15,000 clones are present, 80% being singletons, with the ten largest covering 4.9%. The sample consisted of FFPE minimally invasive lung adenocarcinoma tissue. The receptors were sampled from a person aged 70 to 85 with lung adenocarcinoma. Each CDR3 is given with its conserved first and last residue. The order of the fields is D gene, clone size, J gene, V gene, CDR3 protein, CDR3 DNA. The D gene is left open where the match is weak. Only part of the rows carry a size: once, few, many, or a class if the clone is expanded.

d_gene: TRBD2
abundance: -
j_gene: TRBJ2-3
v_gene: TRBV5-1
CDR3aa: CASSPGNSGVTDTQYF
CDR3nt: TGCGCCAGCAGCCCCGGTAATAGCGGGGTCACAGATACGCAGTATTTT

d_gene: TRBD2
abundance: once
j_gene: TRBJ2-1
v_gene: TRBV28
CDR3aa: CASSLWSMTSGSFF
CDR3nt: TGTGCCAGCAGTTTATGGTCTATGACTAGCGGGAGCTTCTTC

d_gene: -
abundance: -
j_gene: TRBJ2-5
v_gene: TRBV2
CDR3aa: CASSEVIGETQYF
CDR3nt: TGTGCCAGCAGTGAAGTGATCGGAGAGACCCAGTACTTC

d_gene: -
abundance: -
j_gene: TRBJ2-6
v_gene: TRBV5-1
CDR3aa: CASSLSLSGANVLTF
CDR3nt: TGCGCCAGCAGCTTGAGTCTCTCTGGGGCCAACGTCCTGACTTTC

d_gene: TRBD1
abundance: -
j_gene: TRBJ2-1
v_gene: TRBV6-6
CDR3aa: CASIPGQGRVNEQFF
CDR3nt: TGTGCCAGCATCCCGGGACAGGGGAGGGTCAATGAGCAGTTCTTC

d_gene: -
abundance: few
j_gene: TRBJ1-6
v_gene: TRBV7-2
CDR3aa: CASSLGVGDSPLHF
CDR3nt: TGTGCCAGCAGCTTAGGCGTGGGGGATTCACCCCTCCACTTT

d_gene: TRBD1
abundance: -
j_gene: TRBJ1-5
v_gene: TRBV6-6
CDR3aa: CASGKGRGDQPQHF
CDR3nt: TGTGCCAGCGGGAAAGGCAGGGGGGATCAGCCCCAGCATTTT

d_gene: TRBD2
abundance: -
j_gene: TRBJ2-2
v_gene: TRBV4-2
CDR3aa: CASSQDWTGTSGRGHTGELFF
CDR3nt: TGTGCCAGCAGCCAAGATTGGACAGGGACTAGCGGGAGAGGTCACACCGGGGAGCTGTTTTTT

d_gene: TRBD2
abundance: -
j_gene: TRBJ2-1
v_gene: TRBV5-1
CDR3aa: CASSTSGVAHNEQFF
CDR3nt: TGCGCCAGCAGCACGAGCGGGGTAGCGCACAATGAGCAGTTCTTC

d_gene: -
abundance: -
j_gene: TRBJ1-5
v_gene: TRBV28
CDR3aa: CASSYRKQKDPPQHF
CDR3nt: TGTGCCAGCAGTTACAGGAAACAAAAGGACCCGCCCCAGCATTTT

d_gene: TRBD1
abundance: -
j_gene: TRBJ1-2
v_gene: TRBV4-2
CDR3aa: CASSQQTGLGGGYTF
CDR3nt: TGTGCCAGCAGCCAACAGACAGGGTTAGGTGGCGGCTACACCTTC

d_gene: -
abundance: -
j_gene: TRBJ1-1
v_gene: TRBV7-9
CDR3aa: CASSYTQNTEAFF
CDR3nt: TGTGCCAGCAGCTACACCCAGAACACTGAAGCTTTCTTT

d_gene: TRBD2
abundance: -
j_gene: TRBJ2-7
v_gene: TRBV29-1
CDR3aa: CSVVLAAYEQYF
CDR3nt: TGCAGCGTTGTTCTAGCGGCCTACGAGCAGTACTTC

d_gene: TRBD1
abundance: few
j_gene: TRBJ1-6
v_gene: TRBV9
CDR3aa: CASSSGQGNNSPLHF
CDR3nt: TGTGCCAGCAGCTCGGGACAGGGGAATAATTCACCCCTCCACTTT

d_gene: -
abundance: -
j_gene: TRBJ2-1
v_gene: TRBV11-2
CDR3aa: CASSLEPLAYNEQFF
CDR3nt: TGTGCCAGCAGCTTAGAACCCCTGGCCTACAATGAGCAGTTCTTC

d_gene: TRBD1
abundance: -
j_gene: TRBJ1-4
v_gene: TRBV7-9
CDR3aa: CASSSWTGGLSNEKLFF
CDR3nt: TGTGCCAGCAGCTCGTGGACAGGGGGCTTATCTAATGAAAAACTGTTTTTT

d_gene: TRBD1
abundance: few
j_gene: TRBJ1-1
v_gene: TRBV4-1
CDR3aa: CASSQSPGQKNTEAFF
CDR3nt: TGCGCCAGCAGCCAGAGCCCGGGACAGAAGAACACTGAAGCTTTCTTT

d_gene: -
abundance: -
j_gene: TRBJ2-7
v_gene: TRBV6-6
CDR3aa: CASSYTSREQYF
CDR3nt: TGTGCCAGCAGTTACACCAGCCGGGAGCAGTACTTC

d_gene: -
abundance: few
j_gene: TRBJ2-5
v_gene: TRBV18
CDR3aa: CASSPGLGETQYF
CDR3nt: TGTGCCAGCTCACCAGGTTTGGGCGAGACCCAGTACTTC

d_gene: -
abundance: -
j_gene: TRBJ2-3
v_gene: TRBV5-1
CDR3aa: CASSLYRGGDTQYF
CDR3nt: TGCGCCAGCAGCTTGTACAGGGGGGGGGATACGCAGTATTTT

d_gene: -
abundance: few
j_gene: TRBJ1-1
v_gene: TRBV28
CDR3aa: CASSLGGAGIRTEAFF
CDR3nt: TGTGCCAGCAGTCTCGGGGGGGCGGGTATTCGGACTGAAGCTTTCTTT

d_gene: -
abundance: -
j_gene: TRBJ1-1
v_gene: TRBV19
CDR3aa: CASKVRHPNTEAFF
CDR3nt: TGTGCCAGTAAGGTACGGCATCCGAACACTGAAGCTTTCTTT

d_gene: TRBD1
abundance: few
j_gene: TRBJ1-2
v_gene: TRBV27
CDR3aa: CASSRNRGQASNYGYTF
CDR3nt: TGTGCCAGCAGCCGGAACAGGGGGCAGGCTTCTAACTATGGCTACACCTTC

d_gene: -
abundance: -
j_gene: TRBJ2-7
v_gene: TRBV5-4
CDR3aa: CASSLDESYEQYF
CDR3nt: TGTGCCAGCAGCTTGGATGAATCCTACGAGCAGTACTTC

d_gene: TRBD2
abundance: few
j_gene: TRBJ2-2
v_gene: TRBV5-6
CDR3aa: CASSLSVVQAGGYTGELFF
CDR3nt: TGTGCCAGCAGCTTGTCGGTCGTCCAGGCGGGAGGTTACACCGGGGAGCTGTTTTTT

d_gene: TRBD1
abundance: -
j_gene: TRBJ2-7
v_gene: TRBV19
CDR3aa: CASSGGTGGYEQYF
CDR3nt: TGTGCCAGTAGTGGAGGGACAGGGGGGTACGAGCAGTACTTC

d_gene: -
abundance: -
j_gene: TRBJ1-1
v_gene: TRBV6-1
CDR3aa: CASRGVEGLGTEAFF
CDR3nt: TGTGCCAGCAGGGGGGTGGAGGGGTTGGGCACTGAAGCTTTCTTT

d_gene: -
abundance: once
j_gene: TRBJ1-5
v_gene: TRBV29-1
CDR3aa: CSVGSGNQPQHF
CDR3nt: TGCAGCGTTGGTAGTGGCAATCAGCCCCAGCATTTT

d_gene: -
abundance: -
j_gene: TRBJ1-1
v_gene: TRBV28
CDR3aa: CASILRGMNTEAFF
CDR3nt: TGTGCCAGCATCCTAAGGGGGATGAACACTGAAGCTTTCTTT

d_gene: -
abundance: -
j_gene: TRBJ1-1
v_gene: TRBV30
CDR3aa: CAWSVLGRGFAEAFF
CDR3nt: TGTGCCTGGAGTGTACTGGGCAGGGGTTTTGCTGAAGCTTTCTTT

d_gene: -
abundance: few
j_gene: TRBJ1-4
v_gene: TRBV30
CDR3aa: CAWARGRGEKLFF
CDR3nt: TGTGCCTGGGCGAGGGGCAGGGGTGAAAAACTGTTTTTT

d_gene: -
abundance: -
j_gene: TRBJ2-3
v_gene: TRBV4-1
CDR3aa: CASSQDPGSGTDTQYF
CDR3nt: TGCGCCAGCAGCCAAGACCCGGGCTCGGGCACAGATACGCAGTATTTT

d_gene: TRBD1
abundance: -
j_gene: TRBJ1-3
v_gene: TRBV28
CDR3aa: CASSYSGGSGNTIYF
CDR3nt: TGTGCCAGCAGTTACTCAGGGGGCTCTGGAAACACCATATATTTT

d_gene: TRBD2
abundance: -
j_gene: TRBJ2-1
v_gene: TRBV2
CDR3aa: CASSVAGVGNEQFF
CDR3nt: TGTGCCAGCAGTGTGGCGGGGGTGGGCAATGAGCAGTTCTTC

d_gene: TRBD1
abundance: -
j_gene: TRBJ1-4
v_gene: TRBV18
CDR3aa: CASSNRGTGNEKLFF
CDR3nt: TGTGCCAGCTCGAACCGGGGGACAGGGAATGAAAAACTGTTTTTT

d_gene: TRBD1
abundance: -
j_gene: TRBJ2-5
v_gene: TRBV7-9
CDR3aa: CASSFINHRGEETQYF
CDR3nt: TGTGCCAGCAGCTTCATAAATCACAGGGGAGAAGAGACCCAGTACTTC

d_gene: -
abundance: once
j_gene: TRBJ2-7
v_gene: TRBV28
CDR3aa: CASSRSNTGREQYF
CDR3nt: TGTGCCAGCAGTCGATCAAACACAGGGCGGGAGCAGTACTTC

d_gene: -
abundance: -
j_gene: TRBJ1-5
v_gene: TRBV2
CDR3aa: CASNSQGTPNQPQHF
CDR3nt: TGTGCCAGCAACAGCCAAGGGACACCTAATCAGCCCCAGCATTTT